This entry is about one T cell receptor beta chain. Antigen: not known. These data originate in a study of OX40 agonist ivuxolimab in advanced cancers. About the research overall: The patients received ivuxolimab by intravenous route every 2 weeks at 0.01 to 10 mg/kg. Each dose-escalation patient presented with hepatocellular carcinoma, melanoma, renal cell or head and neck cancer. Regarding the study as a whole: In the 0.1-3.0 mg/kg groups, partial responders showed among the lowest expansion. Both CD4+ and CD8+ T cell populations in blood had undergone clonal expansion by week 6 at 0.1 to 3.0 mg/kg.

TCRdb's table, derived via immunoSEQ multiplex PCR, lists solely in-frame clones and lacks some. Counted here are 59,000 or so clones, 75% to 90% occurring once; the ten biggest clones make up more than 0.35%. Germline-derived CDR1 and CDR2 are MNHEY and SVGAGI. This CDR3 contains 12 residues. The V segment lost 8 bases and the J segment 8 bases; nucleotides outside the gene matches: 8. This chain connects TRBV6-5 to TRBJ1-2; TRBD1 agrees at 7 bases. This TCR came from an adult with an advanced solid tumor such as melanoma, head and neck, liver or kidney cancer. The sample here was CD4+ or CD8+ T cells sorted from blood, taken in a trial of the OX40 agonist ivuxolimab. CDR3 amino acids: CASQSDRVGYTF. CDR3 DNA: TGTGCCAGCCAATCCGACAGGGTGGGCTACACCTTC.